One T cell receptor beta chain is described in this entry. What it binds is not known. Study observations and caveats: Tumor memory CD4+ T cell TCR gene usage was found to cluster with blood and lymph node memory CD4+ cells and with lymph node naive CD4+ cells. Tumor-infiltrating Treg TCR alpha and beta sequences overlapped most with tumor naive CD4+ T cells, then blood naive.

CD25-based Treg depletion was applied to purified naive CD4+ T cells. TCRdb itself ran the 5' RACE reads through MiXCR, one entry per CDR3 protein. The repertoire consists of approximately 12,000 distinct CDR3 sequences, with around 49% occurring once and the leading ten covering 9.5% to 15%. Germline V gene lookup returns CDR1 KGHDR and CDR2 SFDVKD. Deletions cut 4 bases from V and 2 bases from J, with 10 bases between. The CDR3 is 14 residues long. The rearrangement links TRBV24-1 to TRBJ2-5; D might be TRBD2 (5 bases). This TCR was sampled from a female donor with breast cancer. The sample consisted of tumor-infiltrating naive CD4+ T cells sorted from the breast tumor. Subset denoted: naive CD4+ T cells, CD4+CD45RA+CD25-. The chain's CDR3 is CATSDRTWQETQYF. In DNA form, the CDR3 reads TGTGCCACCAGTGACCGGACTTGGCAAGAGACCCAGTACTTC.